This TCR beta chain comes out of a study of blood T cells in healthy people across ages. Background on the study: Roughly one uniquely barcoded beta molecule per two T cells was captured. Points from the study as a whole: Changes seen in expanded clonotypes were possibly confounded by donor CMV status left unknown. Compared with aged donors, long-lived donors showed fewer expanded clones, suggesting selection.

This CDR3 region has 14 residues. Trimming removed 4 bases from V and 4 bases from J; junction bases left unmatched: 8. Germline V gene data show CDR1 as SQVTM and CDR2 as ANQGSEA. A second about 6 to 12 cycle PCR used barcoded and J-beta primers. TCRdb analysed the 5' RACE reads with MiXCR anew, one entry per CDR3 protein. The table has 550,000 to 750,000 distinct CDR3 sequences, around a fifth seen once; the top ten hold around 3.4%. This clonotype was seen a handful of times. What it binds is unknown. The sample, about 9.2 milliliters of peripheral blood, was drawn from each donor. The V and J genes are TRBV29-1 and TRBJ1-1; TRBD1 aligns across 8 bases. This receptor was obtained from a man aged 65 to 79 in good health. Sequencing input: blood. The CDR3 DNA sequence: TGCAGCGTTGCAGCAGGGGGCATGAGCACTGAAGCTTTCTTT. As protein: CSVAAGGMSTEAFF.